The 13 T cell receptor beta chains listed next were all sequenced from one sample in a study of shared T cell receptors in the human thymus. The method was immunoSEQ multiplex PCR; TCRdb's version includes in-frame clones alone and lacks a portion of them. This table has about 540,000 clones, around three quarters appearing once. This sample was shared with a second study, whose subject was human thymus T cells.

What was sequenced was thymocytes. These TCRs come from a boy under two years old with a congenital heart defect.

The chain couples TRBV28 to TRBJ2-5; 9 bases are a match to TRBD1. The CDR3 runs to 14 residues. CDR1 is MDHEN, CDR2 SYDVKM, per germline. V was clipped by 6 bases and J by 5 bases; unmatched bases: 7. CDR3 amino acids: CASRGDREEETQYF. The CDR3 bases are TGTGCCAGCAGAGGGGACAGGGAGGAGGAGACCCAGTACTTC.

This clone was detected a few times. The J gene is TRBJ1-3, the V gene TRBV27; 8 nucleotides agree with TRBD1. Germline CDR1 reads MNHEY; CDR2 reads SMNVEV (reference sequence). Trimming took 6 bases from V and 4 from J; bases not matched to a gene: 8. This CDR3 comprises 15 residues. The CDR3 region is CASRQTGANGNTIYF. CDR3 in DNA: TGTGCCAGCAGGCAGACAGGGGCTAACGGAAACACCATATATTTT.

This chain connects TRBV15 to TRBJ2-1; 7 bases match TRBD1. This CDR3 is built from 19 residues. In germline, CDR1 is LNHNV, CDR2 YYDKDF (reference sequence). The V gene end was trimmed by 0 bases and the J gene end by 8 bases; junction bases not matched to a gene: 19. The CDR3 DNA is TGTGCCACCAGCAGAGATCGAACGGGACAGTTCGGTGGGTTGGATGAGCAGTTCTTC. Translating it yields CATSRDRTGQFGGLDEQFF.

The V call is TRBV7-9, the J call TRBJ1-3, with D possibly TRBD1 on 6 matching bases. The V gene lost 5 bases and the J gene lost 0 bases, with 14 bases spanning the gap. This CDR3 has 16 amino acids. Germline-derived CDR1 and CDR2 are SEHNR and FQNEAQ (reference sequence). The CDR3 DNA sequence: TGTGCCAGCAGCCCATACAGGGATGGCTCTGGAAACACCATATATTTT. Residues: CASSPYRDGSGNTIYF.

The gene calls are TRBV28 and TRBJ1-2, with 9 bases aligning to TRBD1. V was clipped by 6 bases and J by 2 bases; unmatched bases: 4. This CDR3 spans 14 amino acids. Germline CDR1 reads MDHEN; CDR2 reads SYDVKM. CDR3 bases: TGTGCCAGCAGCTCCGGGACAGGGAACTATGGCTACACCTTC. Amino acid sequence: CASSSGTGNYGYTF.

This chain joins TRBV18 and TRBJ2-1, with 8 bases that match TRBD2. The trim removed 4 bases at V and 4 bases at J, leaving 12 bases unmatched. Germline V gives CDR1 KGHSH, CDR2 LQKENI. The CDR3 sequence is 17 residues long. CDR3 coding DNA: TGTGCCAGCTCACTCTGCGGAGCGGGAGAACGGTACAATGAGCAGTTCTTC. It yields the protein CASSLCGAGERYNEQFF.

This clone was observed once. This CDR3 is also generated by other DNA sequences in the sample. The J gene is TRBJ2-7, the V gene TRBV29-1; 8 bases align to TRBD1. Unmatched junction bases numbered 6, after V lost 6 bases and J lost 5 bases. The CDR3 consists of 12 residues. The germline V gene has CDR1 SQVTM and CDR2 ANQGSEA. CDR3 protein: CSVAQGVDEQYF. Here the CDR3 DNA reads TGCAGCGTCGCACAGGGGGTCGACGAGCAGTACTTC.

A word on this clone: This sample also contains other DNA sequences that code for the same CDR3. This chain links TRBV4-3 with TRBJ2-3; D not resolved. V was trimmed by 0 bases and J by 2 bases, leaving 6 bases between them. The germline V gene has CDR1 LGHNA and CDR2 YSLEER. The CDR3 runs to 14 residues. CDR3 loop: CASSQDRSTDTQYF. DNA for the CDR3: TGCGCCAGCAGCCAAGATCGGTCCACAGATACGCAGTATTTT.

The chain joins TRBV30 to TRBJ2-5; TRBD2 agrees at 10 bases. The germline gives CDR1 GTSNPN, CDR2 SVGIG (reference sequence). The CDR3 sequence is 17 residues long. J was trimmed by 7 bases and V by 0 bases; bases with no gene match: 14. CDR3 protein: CAWSVQWYASGRRTQYF. CDR3 DNA: TGTGCCTGGAGTGTACAGTGGTATGCTAGCGGGAGAAGGACCCAGTACTTC.

The chain employs TRBV4-3 and TRBJ2-7; possibly TRBD1 for D (5 bases). Per the germline V gene, CDR1 is LGHNA and CDR2 is YSLEER. Trimming took off 0 bases at V and 0 bases at J, with 12 bases between the two ends. This CDR3 contains 16 residues. CDR3 DNA sequence: TGCGCCAGCAGCCAAGATAGGGGCGATAGCTCCTACGAGCAGTACTTC. This sequence encodes CASSQDRGDSSYEQYF.

In its sample, this clone was seen once. The chain combines TRBV27 with TRBJ2-7; tentative D call: TRBD1 (6 bases). The CDR3 extends over 16 amino acids. V shed 6 bases and J shed 0 bases, with 18 bases lying between them. Germline CDR1 and CDR2: MNHEY and SMNVEV (reference sequence). In DNA form, the CDR3 reads TGTGCCAGCAGGAAGAACCCCAGGGGTCTCTCCTACGAGCAGTACTTC. Its protein is CASRKNPRGLSYEQYF.

This clone was counted a single time. The chain carries TRBV27 and TRBJ2-7; D is perhaps TRBD1 (5 bases). The ends were cut back, 9 bases at V and 1 base at J, with 16 bases in the middle. Germline CDR1 and CDR2: MNHEY and SMNVEV (reference sequence). The length of the CDR3 is 14 residues. CDR3 sequence (DNA): TGTGCCAGTAAATTTACGGACAATTCCTACGAGCAGTACTTC. This encodes CASKFTDNSYEQYF.

This clone was recorded once. The chain links TRBV5-1 to TRBJ2-3; 7 bases align to TRBD2. The trim removed 3 bases at V and 4 bases at J, leaving 5 bases unmatched. Germline V CDR1 and CDR2: SGHRS, YFSETQ. CDR3 size: 14 residues. CDR3 nucleotides: TGCGCCAGCAGCTACGGACTAGTAGCAGATACGCAGTATTTT. Encoded protein: CASSYGLVADTQYF.